What follows describes a single TCR beta chain. This sample is part of a study of cytomegalovirus exposure and HLA in healthy donors. Germline CDR1 and CDR2: LGHNA and YNFKEQ. This CDR3 has 20 residues. The V end lost 0 bases, the J end lost 7 bases, and 27 bases lay between the germline ends. Primers: 60 Vbeta forward and 13 Jbeta reverse. The assay was immunoSEQ multiplex PCR, and TCRdb's table has in-frame clones only and misses some. The top ten hold 0.75% to 0.9% of the sample, which has about 170,000 clones, roughly 80% seen once. The chain couples TRBV4-2 to TRBJ1-4; TRBD1 is a possible D gene (6 bases). The TCR was taken from a woman between 18 and 29 years old in good health and CMV-seronegative. The specimen sequenced was PBMCs. CDR3 residues: CASSQDRASGATIRGEKLFF. The CDR3 nucleotides are TGTGCCAGCAGCCAAGATCGGGCTAGTGGCGCGACGATCAGGGGTGAAAAACTGTTTTTT.